A single sample is the source of the 8 T cell receptor beta chains below, sequenced in a study of cytomegalovirus exposure and HLA in healthy donors. PCR amplification relied on 60 Vbeta primers (plus 13 Jbeta primers). Generated by immunoSEQ multiplex PCR, the TCRdb table keeps only in-frame clones and is missing some. The sample includes some 150,000 clones, 75% seen only once; the top ten take 6% to 8.5%. What was sequenced was PBMCs. Receptors originate from a man younger than 40 in good health and CMV-seronegative.

A single count supports this clone. The CDR3 spells CASSPVAGRREQYF. CDR3 bases: TGTGCCAGCAGCCCCGTAGCGGGCCGGAGGGAGCAGTACTTC. The chain joins TRBV7-8 to TRBJ2-7, with 7 bases fitting TRBD2. The ends lost 5 bases at V and 7 bases at J; junction bases unmatched: 11. The CDR3 spans 14 residues. Germline-derived CDR1 and CDR2 are SGHVS and FQNEAQ.

The CDR3 spells CASAPGTGGREGYTF. For the CDR3, the DNA is TGTGCCAGCGCCCCCGGGACAGGGGGCCGTGAGGGCTACACCTTC. The rearrangement links TRBV28 to TRBJ1-2, with TRBD1 matching 12 bases. The V segment lost 8 bases and the J segment 8 bases; nucleotides outside the gene matches: 12. The CDR3 is 15 residues long. Germline loops: CDR1 MDHEN, CDR2 SYDVKM.

This chain links TRBV7-3 with TRBJ1-1, with a possible D match to TRBD1 (5 bases). CDR1 is SGHTA and CDR2 is FQGTGA in the germline V gene. V lost 0 bases, J lost 1 base, and 6 bases lay in between. The CDR3 loop spans 14 amino acids. CDR3 coding DNA: TGTGCCAGCAGCTTAACGGGGCCGAACACTGAAGCTTTCTTT. Encoded protein: CASSLTGPNTEAFF.

This clone is a singleton in its sample. An end of the junction does not agree with germline; a read error may underlie this. The V and J genes are TRBV6-1 and TRBJ1-5; D perhaps matches TRBD1 (6 bases). There are 14 residues in the CDR3. Germline assignment: CDR1 MNHNS and CDR2 SASEGT. The DNA for the CDR3 is TGTGCCAGCAGTGACGCGGGGGGCAACCAGCCCCAGCATTTT. It codes for CASSDAGGNQPQHF.

The chain carries TRBV28 and TRBJ2-2; the D gene is possibly TRBD1 (6 bases). CDR1 and CDR2 from the germline V gene are MDHEN and SYDVKM. CDR3 length equals 15 residues. Trimming cost V 5 bases and J 6 bases, with 16 bases left between them. DNA for the CDR3: TGTGCCAGCAGTCCAGGGGCCGCGGGCCCCGGGGAGCTGTTTTTT. Translating it yields CASSPGAAGPGELFF.

The rearrangement joins TRBV28 to TRBJ1-2; D not certain. CDR1 is MDHEN and CDR2 is SYDVKM in the germline V gene. This CDR3 has 12 amino acids. V lost 2 bases and J lost 2, with 3 bases in between. The CDR3 nucleotides read TGTGCCAGCAGTTTAGAGAACTATGGCTACACCTTC. This gives the protein CASSLENYGYTF.

This chain connects TRBV28 to TRBJ2-7; 9 bases align to TRBD2. This CDR3 contains 14 residues. The V and J ends lost 5 bases and 3 bases, in that order; junction bases with no gene match: 5. CDR1 and CDR2 from the germline V gene are MDHEN and SYDVKM. CDR3 sequence: CASSAYSGSYEQYF. In DNA, the CDR3 is TGTGCCAGCAGTGCCTATAGCGGGAGCTACGAGCAGTACTTC.

This clone has only one observation. In nucleotides, the CDR3 is TGCGCCAGCAGTGACGTCGGGACAGGGGGCATTAAGCCCCAGCATTTT. It encodes CASSDVGTGGIKPQHF. The rearrangement uses TRBV10-2 and TRBJ1-5; TRBD1 aligns across 12 bases. The CDR3 is 16 amino acids. Trimming cost V 3 bases and J 8 bases; bases outside gene matches: 8. Per germline, CDR1 WSHSY and CDR2 SAAADI.